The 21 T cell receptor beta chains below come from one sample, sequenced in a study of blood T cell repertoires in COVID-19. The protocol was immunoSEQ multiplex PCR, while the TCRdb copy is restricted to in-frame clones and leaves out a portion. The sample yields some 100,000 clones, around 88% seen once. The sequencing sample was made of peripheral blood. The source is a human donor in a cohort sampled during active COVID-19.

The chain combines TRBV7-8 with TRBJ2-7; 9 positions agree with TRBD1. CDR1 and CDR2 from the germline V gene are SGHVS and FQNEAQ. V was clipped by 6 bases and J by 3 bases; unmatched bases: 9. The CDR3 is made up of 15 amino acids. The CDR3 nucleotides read TGTGCCAGCAGTCACGGCGGGACAGGGCGCTACGAGCAGTACTTC. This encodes CASSHGGTGRYEQYF.

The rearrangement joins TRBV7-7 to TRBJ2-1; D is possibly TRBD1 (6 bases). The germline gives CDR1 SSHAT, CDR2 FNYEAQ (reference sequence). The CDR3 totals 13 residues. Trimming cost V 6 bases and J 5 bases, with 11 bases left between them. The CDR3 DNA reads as TGTGCCAGCAGTGTGGACAGACACAATGAGCAGTTCTTC. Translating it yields CASSVDRHNEQFF.

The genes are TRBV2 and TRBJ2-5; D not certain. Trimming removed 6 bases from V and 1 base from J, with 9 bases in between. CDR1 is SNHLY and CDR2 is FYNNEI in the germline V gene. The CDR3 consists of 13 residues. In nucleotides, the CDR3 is TGTGCCAGCAGAGACACGCGCCAAGAGACCCAGTACTTC. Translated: CASRDTRQETQYF.

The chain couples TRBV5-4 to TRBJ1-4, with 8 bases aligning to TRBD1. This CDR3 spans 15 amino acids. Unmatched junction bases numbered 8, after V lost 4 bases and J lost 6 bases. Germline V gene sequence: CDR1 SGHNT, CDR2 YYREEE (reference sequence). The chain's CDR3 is CASSEQGGKDEKLFF. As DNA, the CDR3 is TGTGCCAGCAGCGAACAGGGGGGTAAGGATGAAAAACTGTTTTTT.

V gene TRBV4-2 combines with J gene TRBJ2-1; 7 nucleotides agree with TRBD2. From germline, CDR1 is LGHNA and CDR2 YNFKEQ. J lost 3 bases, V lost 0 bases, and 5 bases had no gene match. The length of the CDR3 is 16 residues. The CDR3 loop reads CASSQEASGGYNEQFF. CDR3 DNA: TGTGCCAGCAGCCAAGAGGCTAGCGGAGGCTACAATGAGCAGTTCTTC.

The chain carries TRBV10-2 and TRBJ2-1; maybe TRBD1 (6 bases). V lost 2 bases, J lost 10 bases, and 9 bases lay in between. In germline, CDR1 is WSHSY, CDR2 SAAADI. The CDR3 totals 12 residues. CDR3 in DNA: TGCGCCAGCAGTGAGGTACAGGGCGAGCAGTTCTTC. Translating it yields CASSEVQGEQFF.

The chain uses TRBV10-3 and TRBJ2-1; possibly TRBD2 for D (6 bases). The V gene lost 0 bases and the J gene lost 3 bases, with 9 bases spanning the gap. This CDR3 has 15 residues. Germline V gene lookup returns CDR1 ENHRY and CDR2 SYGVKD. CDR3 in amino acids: CAISESGGDYNEQFF. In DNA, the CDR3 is TGTGCCATCAGTGAGTCGGGGGGAGACTACAATGAGCAGTTCTTC.

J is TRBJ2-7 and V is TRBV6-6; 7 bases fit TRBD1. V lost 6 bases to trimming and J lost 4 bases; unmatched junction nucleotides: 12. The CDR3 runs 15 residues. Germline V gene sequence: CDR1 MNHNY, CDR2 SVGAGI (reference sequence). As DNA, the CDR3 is TGTGCCAGCAGGGGTGGGACAGAGGGCGCGTACGAGCAGTACTTC. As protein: CASRGGTEGAYEQYF.

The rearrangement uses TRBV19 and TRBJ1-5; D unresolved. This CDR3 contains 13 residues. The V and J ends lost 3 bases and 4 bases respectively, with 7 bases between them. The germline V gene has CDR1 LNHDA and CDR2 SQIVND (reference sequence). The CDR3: CASSITWNQPQHF. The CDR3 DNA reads TGTGCCAGTAGTATTACTTGGAATCAGCCCCAGCATTTT.

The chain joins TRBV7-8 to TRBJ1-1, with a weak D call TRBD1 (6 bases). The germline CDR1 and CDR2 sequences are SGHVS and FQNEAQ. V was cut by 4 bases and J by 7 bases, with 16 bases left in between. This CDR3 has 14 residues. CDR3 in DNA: TGTGCCAGCAGCTCCCACAGGGAGTCGGATGAAGCTTTCTTT. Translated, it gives CASSSHRESDEAFF.

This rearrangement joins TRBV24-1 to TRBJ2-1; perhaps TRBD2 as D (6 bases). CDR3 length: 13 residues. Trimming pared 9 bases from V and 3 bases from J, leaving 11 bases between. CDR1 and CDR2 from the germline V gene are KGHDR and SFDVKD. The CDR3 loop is CATHGGIYNEQFF. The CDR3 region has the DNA TGTGCCACCCACGGAGGGATCTACAATGAGCAGTTCTTC.

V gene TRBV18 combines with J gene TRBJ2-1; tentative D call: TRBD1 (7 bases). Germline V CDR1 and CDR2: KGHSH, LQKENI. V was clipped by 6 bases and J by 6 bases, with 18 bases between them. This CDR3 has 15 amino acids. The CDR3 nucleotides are TGTGCCAGCTCGCTAGGAGGGGGCACGGGCAATGAGCAGTTCTTC. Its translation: CASSLGGGTGNEQFF.

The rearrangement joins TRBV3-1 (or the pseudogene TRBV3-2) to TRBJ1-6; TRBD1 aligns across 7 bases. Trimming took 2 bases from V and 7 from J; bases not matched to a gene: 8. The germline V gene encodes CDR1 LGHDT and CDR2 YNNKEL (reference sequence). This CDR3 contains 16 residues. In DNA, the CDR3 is TGTGCCAGCAGCCAATCAGAACAGGGGCGGAATTCACCCCTCCACTTT. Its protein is CASSQSEQGRNSPLHF.

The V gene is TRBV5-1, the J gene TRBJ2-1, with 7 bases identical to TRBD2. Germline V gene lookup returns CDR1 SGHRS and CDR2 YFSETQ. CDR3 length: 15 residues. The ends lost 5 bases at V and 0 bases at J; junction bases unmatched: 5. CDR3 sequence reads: CASRLAGSSYNEQFF. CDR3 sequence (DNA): TGCGCCAGCAGGTTAGCGGGTAGCTCCTACAATGAGCAGTTCTTC.

Here the CDR3 reads CASSLARDGELFF. The CDR3 bases are TGTGCCAGCAGCTTAGCGAGGGACGGGGAGCTGTTTTTT. The chain uses TRBV7-2 and TRBJ2-2; possible D gene TRBD2, 5 bases. The CDR3 covers 13 residues. Germline lookup yields CDR1 SGHTA and CDR2 FQGNSA. Trimming stripped 0 bases from V and 7 bases from J, with 6 bases between.

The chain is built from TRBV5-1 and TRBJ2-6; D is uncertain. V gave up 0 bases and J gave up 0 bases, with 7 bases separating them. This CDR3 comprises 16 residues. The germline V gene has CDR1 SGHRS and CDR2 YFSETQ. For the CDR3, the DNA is TGCGCCAGCAGCTTGGATCCCGGCTCTGGGGCCAACGTCCTGACTTTC. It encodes CASSLDPGSGANVLTF.

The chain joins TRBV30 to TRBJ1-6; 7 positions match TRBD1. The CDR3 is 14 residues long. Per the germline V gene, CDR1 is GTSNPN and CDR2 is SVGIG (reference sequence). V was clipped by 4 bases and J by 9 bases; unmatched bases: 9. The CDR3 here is CAWNPDRRSSPLHF. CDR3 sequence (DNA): TGTGCCTGGAATCCGGACAGGAGATCTTCACCCCTCCACTTT.

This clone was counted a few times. This CDR3 is CASSQTTSPSTFF. The CDR3, as DNA: TGTGCCAGCAGCCAAACGACTTCCCCAAGCACGTTCTTC. The chain has TRBV3-1 (or the pseudogene TRBV3-2) and TRBJ2-1; D unclear. The V gene's germline CDR1 is LGHDT and CDR2 YNNKEL (reference sequence). Deletions cut 2 bases from V and 15 bases from J, with 17 bases between. The CDR3 has 13 residues.

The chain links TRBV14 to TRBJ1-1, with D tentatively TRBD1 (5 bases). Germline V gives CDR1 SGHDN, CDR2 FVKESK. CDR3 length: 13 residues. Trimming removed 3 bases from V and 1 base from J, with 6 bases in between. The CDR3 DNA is TGTGCCAGCAGCCACAGGGAGAACACTGAAGCTTTCTTT. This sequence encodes CASSHRENTEAFF.

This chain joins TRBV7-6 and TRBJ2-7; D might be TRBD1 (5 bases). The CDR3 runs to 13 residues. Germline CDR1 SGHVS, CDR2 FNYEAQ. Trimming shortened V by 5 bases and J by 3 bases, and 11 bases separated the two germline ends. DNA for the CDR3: TGTGCCAGCAGCCGTAGAACAGGCTACGAGCAGTACTTC. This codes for CASSRRTGYEQYF.

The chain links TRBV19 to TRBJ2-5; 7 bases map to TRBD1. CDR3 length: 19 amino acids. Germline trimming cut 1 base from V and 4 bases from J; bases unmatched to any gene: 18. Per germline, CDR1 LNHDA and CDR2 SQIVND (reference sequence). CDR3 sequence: CASSIGIGTAQRGLETQYF. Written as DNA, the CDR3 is TGTGCCAGTAGTATAGGTATCGGGACAGCTCAAAGAGGCCTAGAGACCCAGTACTTC.